Sequencing of this TCR beta chain was carried out in a study of CD8 T cells in ankylosing spondylitis. Each CDR3 protein gets one entry after TCRdb re-called the 5' RACE reads with MiXCR. The sample gives a few hundred thousand distinct CDR3 sequences, 20% to 25% of which show up once; about 16% is in the top ten. Points from the study as a whole: Seemingly characteristic of ankylosing spondylitis blood was a TCR beta motif consisting of about 8 highly homologous variants.

This clonotype was observed a handful of times. As yet, its antigen is unknown. Sequencing input: blood, either unsorted or a sorted T cell fraction (not recorded which). The source of this sequence is a male donor with ankylosing spondylitis.

The CDR3, as DNA: TGTGCCAGCAGTTTGGGACTAGGGAGGACAGATACGCAGTATTTT. Amino acid sequence: CASSLGLGRTDTQYF. The chain couples TRBV12-3 or TRBV12-4 to TRBJ2-3, with 8 bases that match TRBD2. The V and J ends lost 3 bases and 3 bases, in that order; junction bases with no gene match: 5. This CDR3 spans 15 amino acids.